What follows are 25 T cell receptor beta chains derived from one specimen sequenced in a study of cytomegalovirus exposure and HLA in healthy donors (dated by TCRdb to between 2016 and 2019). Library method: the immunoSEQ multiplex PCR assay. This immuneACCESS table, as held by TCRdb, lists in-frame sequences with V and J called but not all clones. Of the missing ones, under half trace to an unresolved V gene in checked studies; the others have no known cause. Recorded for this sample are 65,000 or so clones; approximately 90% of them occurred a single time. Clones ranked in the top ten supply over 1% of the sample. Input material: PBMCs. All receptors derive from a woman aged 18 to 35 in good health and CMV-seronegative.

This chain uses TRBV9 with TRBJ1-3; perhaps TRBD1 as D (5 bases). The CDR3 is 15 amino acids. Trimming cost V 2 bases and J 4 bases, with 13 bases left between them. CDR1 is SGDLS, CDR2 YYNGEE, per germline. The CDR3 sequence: CASSVGGRGGNTIYF. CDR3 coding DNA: TGTGCCAGCAGCGTTGGGGGGAGAGGAGGAAACACCATATATTTT.

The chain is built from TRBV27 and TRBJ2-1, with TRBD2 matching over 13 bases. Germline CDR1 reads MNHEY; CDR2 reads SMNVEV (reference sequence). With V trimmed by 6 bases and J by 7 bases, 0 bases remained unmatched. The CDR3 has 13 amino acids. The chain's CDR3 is CASRLAGGNEQFF. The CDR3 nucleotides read TGTGCCAGCAGACTAGCGGGAGGGAATGAGCAGTTCTTC.

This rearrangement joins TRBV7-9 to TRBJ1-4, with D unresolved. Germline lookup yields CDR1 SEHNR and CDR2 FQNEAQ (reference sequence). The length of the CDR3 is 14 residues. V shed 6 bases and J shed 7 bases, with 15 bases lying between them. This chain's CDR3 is CASRVGDGSEKLFF. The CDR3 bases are TGTGCCAGCAGGGTCGGAGATGGAAGTGAAAAACTGTTTTTT.

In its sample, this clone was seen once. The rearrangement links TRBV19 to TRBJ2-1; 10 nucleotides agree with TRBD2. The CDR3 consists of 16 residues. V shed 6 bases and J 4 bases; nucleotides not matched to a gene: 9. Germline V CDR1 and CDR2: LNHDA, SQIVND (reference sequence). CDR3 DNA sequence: TGTGCCAGTAGCAACCTCCCGGGACTAGCGTACAATGAGCAGTTCTTC. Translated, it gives CASSNLPGLAYNEQFF.

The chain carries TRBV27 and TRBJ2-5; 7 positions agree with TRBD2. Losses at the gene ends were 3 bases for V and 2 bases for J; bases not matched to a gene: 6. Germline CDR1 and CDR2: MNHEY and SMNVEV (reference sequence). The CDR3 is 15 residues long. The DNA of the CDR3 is TGTGCCAGCAGTTTGGCGGGAGTAGGACAAGAGACCCAGTACTTC. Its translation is CASSLAGVGQETQYF.

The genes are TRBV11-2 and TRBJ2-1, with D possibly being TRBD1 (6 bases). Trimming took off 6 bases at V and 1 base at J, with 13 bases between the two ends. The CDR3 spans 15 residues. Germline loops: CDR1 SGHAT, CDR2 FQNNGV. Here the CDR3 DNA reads TGTGCCAGCAGTCGGACAGCAAATTCCTACAATGAGCAGTTCTTC. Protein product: CASSRTANSYNEQFF.

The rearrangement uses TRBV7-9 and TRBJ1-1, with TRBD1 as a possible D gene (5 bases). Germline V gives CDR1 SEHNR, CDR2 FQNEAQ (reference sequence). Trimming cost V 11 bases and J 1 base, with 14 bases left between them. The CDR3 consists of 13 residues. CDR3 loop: CAVREGTNTEAFF. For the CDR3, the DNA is TGTGCCGTAAGGGAGGGGACGAACACTGAAGCTTTCTTT.

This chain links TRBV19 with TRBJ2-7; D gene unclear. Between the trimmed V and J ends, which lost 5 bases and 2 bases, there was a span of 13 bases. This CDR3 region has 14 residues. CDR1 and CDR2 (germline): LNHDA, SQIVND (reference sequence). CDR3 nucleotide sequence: TGTGCCAGTAGTGGAAGAGACGGAGCCTACGAGCAGTACTTC. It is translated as CASSGRDGAYEQYF.

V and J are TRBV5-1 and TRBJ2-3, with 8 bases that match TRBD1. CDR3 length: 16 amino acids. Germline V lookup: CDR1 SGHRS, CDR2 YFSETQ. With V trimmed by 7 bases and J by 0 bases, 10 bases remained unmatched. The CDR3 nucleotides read TGCGCCAGCGGGAGGACAGGGCGGCTTAGCACAGATACGCAGTATTTT. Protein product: CASGRTGRLSTDTQYF.

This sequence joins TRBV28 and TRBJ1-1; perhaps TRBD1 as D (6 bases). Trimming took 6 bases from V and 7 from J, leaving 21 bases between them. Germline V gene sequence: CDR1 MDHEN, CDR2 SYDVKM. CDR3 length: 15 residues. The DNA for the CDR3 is TGTGCCAGCAGAACCCCCCTAACAGGGTCTGATGAAGCTTTCTTT. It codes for CASRTPLTGSDEAFF. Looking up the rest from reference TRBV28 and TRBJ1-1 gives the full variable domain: DVKVTQSSRYLVKRTGEKVFLECVQDMDHENMFWYRQDPGLGLRLIYFSYDVKMKEKGDIPEGYSVSREKKERFSLILESASTNQTSMYLCASRTPLTGSDEAFFGQGTRLTVV.

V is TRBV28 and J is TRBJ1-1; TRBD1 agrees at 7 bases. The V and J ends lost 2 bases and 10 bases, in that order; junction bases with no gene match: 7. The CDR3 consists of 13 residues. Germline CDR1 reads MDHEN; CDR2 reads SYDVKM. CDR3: CASSLVPDRTAFF. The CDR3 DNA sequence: TGTGCCAGCAGTTTAGTCCCGGACAGGACAGCTTTCTTT.

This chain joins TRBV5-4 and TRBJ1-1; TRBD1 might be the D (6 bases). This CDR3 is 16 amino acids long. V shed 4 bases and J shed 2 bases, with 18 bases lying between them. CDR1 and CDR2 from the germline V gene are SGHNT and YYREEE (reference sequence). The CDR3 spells CASSRIGGSANTEAFF. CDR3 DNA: TGTGCCAGCAGCCGAATTGGGGGCAGCGCTAACACTGAAGCTTTCTTT.

The CDR3 sequence is CASSTDRGASHEQYF. Here the CDR3 DNA reads TGTGCCAGCAGTACTGACAGGGGCGCCAGCCACGAGCAGTACTTC. This chain joins TRBV2 and TRBJ2-7, with 8 positions matching TRBD1. Per germline, CDR1 SNHLY and CDR2 FYNNEI. The CDR3 length is 15 residues. J gave up 5 bases and V 5 bases, and 11 bases lay outside the gene matches.

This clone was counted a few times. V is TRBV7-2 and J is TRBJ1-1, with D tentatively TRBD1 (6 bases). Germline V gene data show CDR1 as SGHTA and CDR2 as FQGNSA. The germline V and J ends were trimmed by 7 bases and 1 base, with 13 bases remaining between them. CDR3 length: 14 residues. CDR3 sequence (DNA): TGTGCCAGCACCGGACAGTCTGGGAACACTGAAGCTTTCTTT. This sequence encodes CASTGQSGNTEAFF.

The CDR3 protein is CASSLRLAGGNEQFF. The CDR3 DNA reads as TGTGCCAGCAGTTTACGGCTAGCGGGAGGTAATGAGCAGTTCTTC. The chain uses TRBV27 and TRBJ2-1; TRBD2 agrees at 11 bases. The CDR3 has 15 residues. The junction had 4 bases not matched to a gene; V was cut back by 2 bases and J by 7 bases. CDR1 and CDR2 (germline): MNHEY, SMNVEV (reference sequence).

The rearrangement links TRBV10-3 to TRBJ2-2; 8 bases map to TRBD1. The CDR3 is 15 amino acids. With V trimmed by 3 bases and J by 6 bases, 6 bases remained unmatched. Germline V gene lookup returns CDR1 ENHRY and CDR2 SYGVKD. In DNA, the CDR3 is TGTGCCATCAGTGAATCCGGACAGGGTGCCGGGGAGCTGTTTTTT. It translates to CAISESGQGAGELFF.

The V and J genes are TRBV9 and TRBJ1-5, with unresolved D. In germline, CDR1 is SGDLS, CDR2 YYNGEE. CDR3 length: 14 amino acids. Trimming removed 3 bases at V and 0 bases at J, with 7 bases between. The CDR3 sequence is CASSETGSNQPQHF. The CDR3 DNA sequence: TGTGCCAGCAGCGAGACTGGTAGCAATCAGCCCCAGCATTTT.

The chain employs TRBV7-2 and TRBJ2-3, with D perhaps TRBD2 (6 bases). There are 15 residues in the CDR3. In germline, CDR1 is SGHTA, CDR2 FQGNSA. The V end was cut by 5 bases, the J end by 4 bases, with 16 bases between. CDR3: CASSPGGPRADTQYF. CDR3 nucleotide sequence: TGTGCCAGCAGCCCAGGAGGGCCTCGGGCAGATACGCAGTATTTT. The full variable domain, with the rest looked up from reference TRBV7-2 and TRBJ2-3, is GAGVSQSPSNKVTEKGKDVELRCDPISGHTALYWYRQSLGQGLEFLIYFQGNSAPDKSGLPSDRFSAERTGGSVSTLTIQRTQQEDSAVYLCASSPGGPRADTQYFGPGTRLTVL.

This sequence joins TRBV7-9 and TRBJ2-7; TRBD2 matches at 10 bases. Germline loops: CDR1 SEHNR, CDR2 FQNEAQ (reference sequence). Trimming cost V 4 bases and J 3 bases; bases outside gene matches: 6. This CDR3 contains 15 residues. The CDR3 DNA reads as TGTGCCAGCAGCTCCTCCTTAGCGGGAGGCTACGAGCAGTACTTC. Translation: CASSSSLAGGYEQYF.

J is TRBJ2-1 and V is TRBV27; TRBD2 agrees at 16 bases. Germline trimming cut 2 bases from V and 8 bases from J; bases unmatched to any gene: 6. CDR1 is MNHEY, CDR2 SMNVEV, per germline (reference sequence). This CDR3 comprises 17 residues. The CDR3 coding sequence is TGTGCCAGCAGTTTAGAGGGACTAGCGGGGGGGCCTTATGAGCAGTTCTTC. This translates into CASSLEGLAGGPYEQFF.

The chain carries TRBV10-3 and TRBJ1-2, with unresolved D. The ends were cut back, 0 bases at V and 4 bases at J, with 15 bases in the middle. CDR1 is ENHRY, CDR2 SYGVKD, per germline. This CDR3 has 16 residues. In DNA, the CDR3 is TGTGCCATCAGTGAGTCTCCTACCCCGGCGGTCTATGGCTACACCTTC. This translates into CAISESPTPAVYGYTF.

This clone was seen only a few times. The CDR3 loop is CASSRMGQSYEQYF. In DNA form, the CDR3 reads TGCGCCAGCAGCCGAATGGGACAGTCCTACGAGCAGTACTTC. The chain combines TRBV4-1 with TRBJ2-7, with TRBD1 matching 7 bases. Germline values: CDR1 MGHRA, CDR2 YSYEKL. This CDR3 is built from 14 residues. The V segment lost 4 bases and the J segment 1 base; nucleotides outside the gene matches: 4.

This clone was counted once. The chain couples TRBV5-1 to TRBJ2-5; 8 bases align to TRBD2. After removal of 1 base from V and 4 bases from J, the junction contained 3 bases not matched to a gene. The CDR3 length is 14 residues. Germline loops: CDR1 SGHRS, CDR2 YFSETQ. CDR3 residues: CASSLREGRETQYF. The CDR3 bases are TGCGCCAGCAGCTTGCGGGAGGGCCGAGAGACCCAGTACTTC.

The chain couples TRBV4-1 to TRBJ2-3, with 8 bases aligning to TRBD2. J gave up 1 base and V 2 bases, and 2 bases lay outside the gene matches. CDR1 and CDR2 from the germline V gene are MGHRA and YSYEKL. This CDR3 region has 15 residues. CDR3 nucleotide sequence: TGCGCCAGCAGCCAACTTAGCGGGGGCACAGATACGCAGTATTTT. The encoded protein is CASSQLSGGTDTQYF.

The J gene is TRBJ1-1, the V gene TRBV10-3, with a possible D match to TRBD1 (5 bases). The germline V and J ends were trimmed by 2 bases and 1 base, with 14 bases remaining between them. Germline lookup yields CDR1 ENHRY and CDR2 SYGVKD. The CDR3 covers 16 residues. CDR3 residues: CAISEARWGENTEAFF. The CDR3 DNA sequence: TGTGCCATCAGTGAGGCTAGATGGGGGGAGAACACTGAAGCTTTCTTT.